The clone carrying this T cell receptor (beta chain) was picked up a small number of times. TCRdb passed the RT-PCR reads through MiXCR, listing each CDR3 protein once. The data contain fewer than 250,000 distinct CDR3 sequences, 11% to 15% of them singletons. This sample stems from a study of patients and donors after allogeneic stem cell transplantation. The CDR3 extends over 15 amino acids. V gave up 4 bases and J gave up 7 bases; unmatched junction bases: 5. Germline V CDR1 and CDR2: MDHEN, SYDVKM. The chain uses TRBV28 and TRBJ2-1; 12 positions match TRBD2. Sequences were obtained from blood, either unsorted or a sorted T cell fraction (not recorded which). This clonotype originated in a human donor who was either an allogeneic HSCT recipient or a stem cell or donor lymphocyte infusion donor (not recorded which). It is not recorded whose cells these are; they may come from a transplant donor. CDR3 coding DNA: TGTGCCAGCAGTTCACTAGCGGGAGGCAGAAATGAGCAGTTCTTC. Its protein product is CASSSLAGGRNEQFF. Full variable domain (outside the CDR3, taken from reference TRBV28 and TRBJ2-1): DVKVTQSSRYLVKRTGEKVFLECVQDMDHENMFWYRQDPGLGLRLIYFSYDVKMKEKGDIPEGYSVSREKKERFSLILESASTNQTSMYLCASSSLAGGRNEQFFGPGTRLTVL.